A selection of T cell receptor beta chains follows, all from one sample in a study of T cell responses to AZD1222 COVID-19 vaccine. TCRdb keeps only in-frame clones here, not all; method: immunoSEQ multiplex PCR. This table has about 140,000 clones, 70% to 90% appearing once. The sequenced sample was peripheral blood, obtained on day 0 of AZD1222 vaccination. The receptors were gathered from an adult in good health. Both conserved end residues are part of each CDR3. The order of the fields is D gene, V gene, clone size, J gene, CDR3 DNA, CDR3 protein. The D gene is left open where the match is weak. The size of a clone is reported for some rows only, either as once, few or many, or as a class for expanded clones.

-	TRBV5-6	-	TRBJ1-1	TGTGCCAGCAGCTTGTATCTCTATGGCACTGAAGCTTTCTTT	CASSLYLYGTEAFF
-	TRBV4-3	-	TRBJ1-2	TGCGCCAGCAGCCAAGATTTGGCAGGGAGAGTGTATGGCTACACCTTC	CASSQDLAGRVYGYTF
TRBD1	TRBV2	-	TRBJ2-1	TGTGCCAGCAGAAAAGGGACAGGGGAAGGTAATGAGCAGTTCTTC	CASRKGTGEGNEQFF
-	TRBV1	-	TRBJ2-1	TGCACCAGCAGCCATGCCCTGGTCGGGACTAGCGGGGAAAACTACAATGAGCAGTTCTTC	CTSSHALVGTSGENYNEQFF
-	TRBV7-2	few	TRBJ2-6	TGTGCCAGCAGCTCCGGGGGCTCTGGGGCCAACGTCCTGACTTTC	CASSSGGSGANVLTF
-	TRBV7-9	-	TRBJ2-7	TGTGCCAGCAGCTTAACGGGCGAGCAGTACTTC	CASSLTGEQYF
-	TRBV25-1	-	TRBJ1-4	TGTGCCAGCAGTGATGTGGATGGGTTTTTCGAAAAACTGTTTTTT	CASSDVDGFFEKLFF
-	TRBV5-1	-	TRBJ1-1	TGCGCCAGCAGCCAAACTCCGGGACCGAACACTGAAGCTTTCTTT	CASSQTPGPNTEAFF
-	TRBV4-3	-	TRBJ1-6	TGCGCCAGCAGCCAAGAGTACAGTTATGTTACTTCACCCCTCCACTTT	CASSQEYSYVTSPLHF
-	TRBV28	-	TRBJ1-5	TGTGCCAGCAGTATTCCATCTAGCAATCAGCCCCAGCATTTT	CASSIPSSNQPQHF
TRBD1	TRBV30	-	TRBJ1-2	TGTGCCTGGAGCCCCCTTAGGGGGCGAGTCTATGGCTACACCTTC	CAWSPLRGRVYGYTF
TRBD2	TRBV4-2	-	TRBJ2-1	TGTGCCAGCAGCCAAGGGTACGGGAGGGCCGACAATGAGCAGTTCTTC	CASSQGYGRADNEQFF
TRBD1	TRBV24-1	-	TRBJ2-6	TGTGCCACCAGTGACCACACAGGGGTCGGGGCCAACGTCCTGACTTTC	CATSDHTGVGANVLTF
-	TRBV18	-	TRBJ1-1	TGTGCCAGCTCAGTACAGGGATGGAACACTGAAGCTTTCTTT	CASSVQGWNTEAFF
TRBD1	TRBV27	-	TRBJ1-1	TGTGCCAGCAGTTTGGTGGGACAGGGCTCGAACACTGAAGCTTTCTTT	CASSLVGQGSNTEAFF
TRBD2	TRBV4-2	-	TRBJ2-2	TGTGCCAGCAGCCAAGGCGGGAGGGTCAACACCGGGGAGCTGTTTTTT	CASSQGGRVNTGELFF
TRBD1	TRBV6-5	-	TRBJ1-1	TGTGCCAGCAGTTACGAGGGGGCCCCGAACACTGAAGCTTTCTTT	CASSYEGAPNTEAFF
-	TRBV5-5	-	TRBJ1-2	TGTGCCAGCAGCTTGGAGCCAGGGACATATGGCTACACCTTC	CASSLEPGTYGYTF
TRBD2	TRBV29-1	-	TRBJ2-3	TGCAGCGTTGGGTCGGGTCGGGGGGTCTCAGATACGCAGTATTTT	CSVGSGRGVSDTQYF
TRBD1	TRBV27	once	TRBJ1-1	TGTGCCAGCCGTAAGACAGGGGGTGGCACTGAAGCTTTCTTT	CASRKTGGGTEAFF
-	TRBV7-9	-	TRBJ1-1	TGTGCCAGCAGTTTTTTGGGGACAACGATTGAAGCTTTCTTT	CASSFLGTTIEAFF
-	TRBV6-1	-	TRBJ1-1	TGTGCCAGCAGTGACCCCCCCGGGCAGAGGAACACTGAAGCTTTCTTT	CASSDPPGQRNTEAFF
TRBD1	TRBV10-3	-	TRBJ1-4	TGTGCCATCAGTCGGGACAGTGCAACTAATGAAAAACTGTTTTTT	CAISRDSATNEKLFF
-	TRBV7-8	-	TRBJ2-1	TGTGCCAGCAGCTTAAATAGGTATGTTGAGCAGTTCTTC	CASSLNRYVEQFF
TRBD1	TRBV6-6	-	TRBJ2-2	TGTGCCAGCAGTTACTCGAGGGGGCCGAACACCGGGGAGCTGTTTTTT	CASSYSRGPNTGELFF
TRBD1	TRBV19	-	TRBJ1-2	TGTGCCAGTATGGCTACAGGGGAACGGGCCTATGGCTACACCTTC	CASMATGERAYGYTF
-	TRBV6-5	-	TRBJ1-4	TGTGCCAGCAGGGGTTGGGGAGAAAAACTGTTTTTT	CASRGWGEKLFF
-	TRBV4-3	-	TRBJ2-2	TGCGCCAGCAGCCGAGGGTCAATAGCGATGAACACCGGGGAGCTGTTTTTT	CASSRGSIAMNTGELFF
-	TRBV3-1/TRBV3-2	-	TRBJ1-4	TGTGCCAGCAGTCATAAGACGGTACAGGTTCCCCTTGGGGCTAATGAAAAACTGTTTTTT	CASSHKTVQVPLGANEKLFF